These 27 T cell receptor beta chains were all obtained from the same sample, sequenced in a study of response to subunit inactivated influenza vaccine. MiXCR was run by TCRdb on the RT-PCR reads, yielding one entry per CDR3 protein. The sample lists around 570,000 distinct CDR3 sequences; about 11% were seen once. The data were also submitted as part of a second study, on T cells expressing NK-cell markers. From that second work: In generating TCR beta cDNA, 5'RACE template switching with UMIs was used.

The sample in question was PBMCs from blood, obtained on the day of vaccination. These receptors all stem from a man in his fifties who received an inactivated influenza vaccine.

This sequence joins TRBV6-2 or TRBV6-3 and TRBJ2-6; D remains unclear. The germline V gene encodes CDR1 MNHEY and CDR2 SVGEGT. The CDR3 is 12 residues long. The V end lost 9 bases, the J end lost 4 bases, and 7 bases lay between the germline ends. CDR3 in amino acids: CASWRGANVLTF. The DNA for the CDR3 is TGTGCCAGTTGGAGAGGGGCCAACGTCCTGACTTTC.

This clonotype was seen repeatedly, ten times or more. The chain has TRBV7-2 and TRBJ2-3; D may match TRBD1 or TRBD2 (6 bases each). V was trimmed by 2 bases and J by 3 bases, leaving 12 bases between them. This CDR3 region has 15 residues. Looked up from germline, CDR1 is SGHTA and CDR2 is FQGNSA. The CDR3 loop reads CASSLMGGRTDTQYF. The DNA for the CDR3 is TGTGCCAGCAGCTTAATGGGGGGCCGAACAGATACGCAGTATTTT. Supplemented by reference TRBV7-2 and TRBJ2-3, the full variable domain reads GAGVSQSPSNKVTEKGKDVELRCDPISGHTALYWYRQSLGQGLEFLIYFQGNSAPDKSGLPSDRFSAERTGGSVSTLTIQRTQQEDSAVYLCASSLMGGRTDTQYFGPGTRLTVL.

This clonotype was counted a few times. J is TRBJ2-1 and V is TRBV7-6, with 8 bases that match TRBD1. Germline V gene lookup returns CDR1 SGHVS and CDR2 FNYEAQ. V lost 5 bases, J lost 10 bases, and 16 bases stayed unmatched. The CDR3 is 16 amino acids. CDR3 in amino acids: CASSALGRTGSKEQFF. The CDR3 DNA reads TGTGCCAGCAGCGCCCTAGGTAGGACAGGGTCGAAAGAGCAGTTCTTC.

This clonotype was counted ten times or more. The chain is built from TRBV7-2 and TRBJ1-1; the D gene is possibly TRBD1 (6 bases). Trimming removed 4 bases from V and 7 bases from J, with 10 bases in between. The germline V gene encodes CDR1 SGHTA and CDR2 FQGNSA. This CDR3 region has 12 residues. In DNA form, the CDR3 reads TGTGCCAGCAGCTCGACAGGTATTGAAGCTTTCTTT. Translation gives CASSSTGIEAFF.

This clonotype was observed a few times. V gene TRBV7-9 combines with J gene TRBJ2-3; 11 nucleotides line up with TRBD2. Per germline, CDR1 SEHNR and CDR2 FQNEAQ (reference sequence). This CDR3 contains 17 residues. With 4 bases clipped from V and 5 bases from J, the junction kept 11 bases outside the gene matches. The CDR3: CASSSMKPGLAVDTQYF. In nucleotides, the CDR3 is TGTGCCAGCAGCTCTATGAAACCGGGACTAGCGGTAGATACGCAGTATTTT.

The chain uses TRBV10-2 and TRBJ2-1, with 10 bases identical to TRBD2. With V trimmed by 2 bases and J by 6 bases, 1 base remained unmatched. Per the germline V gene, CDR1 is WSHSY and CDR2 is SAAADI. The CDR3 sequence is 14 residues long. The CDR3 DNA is TGCGCCAGCAGTGAGGGACTAGCGGTCAATGAGCAGTTCTTC. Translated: CASSEGLAVNEQFF.

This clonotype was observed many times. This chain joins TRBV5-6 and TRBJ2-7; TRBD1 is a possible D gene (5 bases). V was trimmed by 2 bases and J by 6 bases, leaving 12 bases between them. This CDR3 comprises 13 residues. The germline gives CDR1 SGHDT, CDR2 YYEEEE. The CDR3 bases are TGTGCCAGCAGCTTCCAGGGTACTGTCGAGCAGTACTTC. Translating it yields CASSFQGTVEQYF.

The CDR3 bases are TGTGCCAGCAGCTTCAGGGGAGAGGGCGTCGGTACGCAGTATTTT. Protein product: CASSFRGEGVGTQYF. J is TRBJ2-3 and V is TRBV11-2; tentative D call: TRBD1 (6 bases). Germline V CDR1 and CDR2: SGHAT, FQNNGV. The CDR3 is made up of 15 amino acids. V was trimmed by 3 bases and J by 8 bases, leaving 18 bases between them.

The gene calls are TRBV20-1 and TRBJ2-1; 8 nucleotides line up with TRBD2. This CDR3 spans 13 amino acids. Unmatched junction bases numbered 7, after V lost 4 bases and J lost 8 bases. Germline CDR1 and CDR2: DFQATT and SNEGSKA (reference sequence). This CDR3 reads CSAKKREIYEQFF. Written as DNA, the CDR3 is TGCAGTGCTAAGAAGCGGGAGATATATGAGCAGTTCTTC.

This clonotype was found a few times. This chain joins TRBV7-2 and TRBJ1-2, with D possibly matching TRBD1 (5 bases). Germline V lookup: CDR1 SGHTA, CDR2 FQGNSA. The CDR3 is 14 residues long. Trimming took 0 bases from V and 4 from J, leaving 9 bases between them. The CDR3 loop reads CASSLAETAYGYTF. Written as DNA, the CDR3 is TGTGCCAGCAGCTTAGCGGAGACAGCCTATGGCTACACCTTC.

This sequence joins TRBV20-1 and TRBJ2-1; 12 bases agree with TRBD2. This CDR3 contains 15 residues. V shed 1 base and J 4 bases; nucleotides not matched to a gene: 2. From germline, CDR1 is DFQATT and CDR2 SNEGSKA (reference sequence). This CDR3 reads CSARVLAGGYNEQFF. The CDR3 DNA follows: TGCAGTGCTAGAGTACTAGCGGGGGGTTACAATGAGCAGTTCTTC.

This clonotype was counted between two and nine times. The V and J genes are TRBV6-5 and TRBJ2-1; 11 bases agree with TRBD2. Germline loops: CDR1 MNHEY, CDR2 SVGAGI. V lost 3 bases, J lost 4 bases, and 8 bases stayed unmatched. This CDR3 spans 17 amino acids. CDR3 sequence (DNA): TGTGCCAGCAGTTATCACTATAGCGGGGGGGAATACAATGAGCAGTTCTTC. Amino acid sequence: CASSYHYSGGEYNEQFF.

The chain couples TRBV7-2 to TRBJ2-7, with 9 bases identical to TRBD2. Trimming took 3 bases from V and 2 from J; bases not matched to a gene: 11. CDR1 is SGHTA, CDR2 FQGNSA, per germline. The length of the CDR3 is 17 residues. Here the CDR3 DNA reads TGTGCCAGCAGCTTGATTCCACCGGGACTAGCCCCCTACGAGCAGTACTTC. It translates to CASSLIPPGLAPYEQYF.

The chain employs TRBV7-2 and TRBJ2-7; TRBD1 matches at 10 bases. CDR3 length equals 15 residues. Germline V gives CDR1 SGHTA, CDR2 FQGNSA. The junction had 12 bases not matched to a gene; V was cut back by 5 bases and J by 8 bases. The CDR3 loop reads CASSQQVETGGKQYF. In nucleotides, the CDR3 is TGTGCCAGCAGCCAACAAGTTGAGACAGGGGGCAAGCAGTACTTC.

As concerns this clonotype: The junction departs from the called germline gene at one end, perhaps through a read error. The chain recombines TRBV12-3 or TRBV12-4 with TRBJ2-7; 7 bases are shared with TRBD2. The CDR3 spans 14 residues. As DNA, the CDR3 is TGTGCCAGCTGTTTAGCGACGGGACTATACGAGCAGTACTTC. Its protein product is CASCLATGLYEQYF.

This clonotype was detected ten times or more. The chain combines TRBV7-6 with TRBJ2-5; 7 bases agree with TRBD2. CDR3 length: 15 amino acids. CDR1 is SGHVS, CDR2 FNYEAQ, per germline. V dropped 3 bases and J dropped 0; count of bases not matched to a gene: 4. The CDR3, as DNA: TGTGCCAGCAGCTTTTTAGCGGGCCACCAAGAGACCCAGTACTTC. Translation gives CASSFLAGHQETQYF. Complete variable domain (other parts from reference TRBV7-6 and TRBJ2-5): GAGVSQSPRYKVTKRGQDVALRCDPISGHVSLYWYRQALGQGPEFLTYFNYEAQQDKSGLPNDRFSAERPEGSISTLTIQRTEQRDSAMYRCASSFLAGHQETQYFGPGTRLLVL.

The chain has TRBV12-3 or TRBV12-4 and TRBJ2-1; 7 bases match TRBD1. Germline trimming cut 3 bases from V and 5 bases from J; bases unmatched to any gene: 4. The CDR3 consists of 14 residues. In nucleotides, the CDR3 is TGTGCCAGCAGTTTCACGACAGGGAACAATGAGCAGTTCTTC. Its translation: CASSFTTGNNEQFF.

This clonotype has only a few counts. The CDR3 spells CAISEPVLHEQFF. In nucleotides, the CDR3 is TGTGCCATCAGTGAGCCGGTACTCCATGAGCAGTTCTTC. The chain uses TRBV10-3 and TRBJ2-1, with D unclear. The CDR3 spans 13 residues. V gave up 2 bases and J gave up 8 bases, with 10 bases separating them. The germline gives CDR1 ENHRY, CDR2 SYGVKD.

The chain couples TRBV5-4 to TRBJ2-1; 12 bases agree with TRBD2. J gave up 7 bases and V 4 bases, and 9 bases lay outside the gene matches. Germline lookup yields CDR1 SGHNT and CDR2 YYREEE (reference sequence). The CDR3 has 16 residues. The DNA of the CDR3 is TGTGCCAGCAGCCCAGCAGGACTAGCGGGACAAAATGAGCAGTTCTTC. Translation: CASSPAGLAGQNEQFF.

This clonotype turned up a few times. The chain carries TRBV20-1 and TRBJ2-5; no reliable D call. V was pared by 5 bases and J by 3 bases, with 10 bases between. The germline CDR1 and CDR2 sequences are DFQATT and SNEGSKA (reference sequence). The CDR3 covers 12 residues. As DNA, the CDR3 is TGCAGTGCTTCCCTAGGGAAAGAGACCCAGTACTTC. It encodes CSASLGKETQYF.

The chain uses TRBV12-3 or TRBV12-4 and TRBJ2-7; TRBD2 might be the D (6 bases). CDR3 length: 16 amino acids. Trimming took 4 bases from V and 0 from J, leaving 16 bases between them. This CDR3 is CASSSEKGLSSYEQYF. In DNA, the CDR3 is TGTGCCAGCAGTTCGGAGAAGGGACTTAGCTCCTACGAGCAGTACTTC.

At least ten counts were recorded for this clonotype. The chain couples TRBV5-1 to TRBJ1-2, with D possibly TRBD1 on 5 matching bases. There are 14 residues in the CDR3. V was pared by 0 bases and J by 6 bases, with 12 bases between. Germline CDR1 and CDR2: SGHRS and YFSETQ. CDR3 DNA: TGCGCCAGCAGCTTGGGGACAAATATTGATGGCTACACCTTC. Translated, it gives CASSLGTNIDGYTF.

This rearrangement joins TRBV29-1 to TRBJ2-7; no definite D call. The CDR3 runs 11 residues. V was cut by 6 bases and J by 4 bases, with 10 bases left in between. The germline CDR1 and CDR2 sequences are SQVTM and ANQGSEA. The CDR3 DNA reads TGCAGCGTAGCCTTTCAGTACGAGCAGTACTTC. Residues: CSVAFQYEQYF.

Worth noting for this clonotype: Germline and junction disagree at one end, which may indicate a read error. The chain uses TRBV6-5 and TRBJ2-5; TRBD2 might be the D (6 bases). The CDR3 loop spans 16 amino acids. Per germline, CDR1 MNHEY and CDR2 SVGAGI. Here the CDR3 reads CANSLTHGSLQETQYF. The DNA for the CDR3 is TGTGCCAACAGTTTAACTCACGGGAGTCTACAAGAGACCCAGTACTTC.

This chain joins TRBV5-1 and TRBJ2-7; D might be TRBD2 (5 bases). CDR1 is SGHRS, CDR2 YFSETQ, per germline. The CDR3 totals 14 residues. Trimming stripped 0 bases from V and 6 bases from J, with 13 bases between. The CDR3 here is CASSLDLGGGEQYF. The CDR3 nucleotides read TGCGCCAGCAGCTTGGATCTAGGCGGAGGCGAGCAGTACTTC.

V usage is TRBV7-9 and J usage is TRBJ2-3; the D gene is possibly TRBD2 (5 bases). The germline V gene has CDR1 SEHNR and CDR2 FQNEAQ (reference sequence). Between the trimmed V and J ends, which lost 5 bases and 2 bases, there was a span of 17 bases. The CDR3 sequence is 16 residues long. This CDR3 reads CASSRGTGIFTDTQYF. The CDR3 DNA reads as TGTGCCAGCAGCCGAGGCACGGGGATTTTCACAGATACGCAGTATTTT.

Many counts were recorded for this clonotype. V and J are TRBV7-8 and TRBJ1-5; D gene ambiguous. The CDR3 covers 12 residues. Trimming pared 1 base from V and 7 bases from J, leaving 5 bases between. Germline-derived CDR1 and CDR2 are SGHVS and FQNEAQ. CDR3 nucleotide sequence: TGTGCCAGCAGCTTAGGGCAGCAGCCCCAGCATTTT. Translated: CASSLGQQPQHF. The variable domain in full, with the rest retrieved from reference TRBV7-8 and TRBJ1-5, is GAGVSQSPRYKVAKRGQDVALRCDPISGHVSLFWYQQALGQGPEFLTYFQNEAQLDKSGLPSDRFFAERPEGSVSTLKIQRTQQEDSAVYLCASSLGQQPQHFGDGTRLSIL.